These 31 T cell receptor beta chains were all obtained from the same sample, sequenced in a study of T cell repertoires in cytomegalovirus infection (dated by TCRdb to the late 2010s). The instrument given in TCRdb is Illumina HiSeq 1500. TCRdb reprocessed the public reads (quality trimming at Q25 with fastp, clone calling with MiXCR) and kept in-frame beta chains. Every entry covers one CDR3 protein and lists the most common genes and DNA from its rows. This sample holds 230,000 or so distinct CDR3 sequences; about a sixth were observed only once. 40% to 55% of the sample belongs to the ten largest clones. The sample consisted of CD8+ T cells from PBMCs. The receptors here all came from a human donor in good health (CMV status not recorded). Some clones in this sample may be carry-over from other donors' samples.

This clonotype has at least ten counts. This sequence joins TRBV6-2 or TRBV6-3 and TRBJ1-1; a possible D gene is TRBD1 (5 bases). Germline values: CDR1 MNHEY, CDR2 SVGEGT. The CDR3 runs to 13 residues. The V end lost 5 bases, the J end lost 1 base, and 8 bases lay between the germline ends. CDR3 in amino acids: CASSPTENTEAFF. As DNA, the CDR3 is TGTGCCAGCAGTCCGACAGAGAACACTGAAGCTTTCTTT.

The sample holds many counts of this clonotype. This rearrangement joins TRBV7-9 to TRBJ1-1, with D tentatively TRBD1 (6 bases). V was shortened by 5 bases and J by 0 bases, with 13 bases between the two germline ends. CDR3 size: 15 residues. Germline-derived CDR1 and CDR2 are SEHNR and FQNEAQ (reference sequence). The DNA of the CDR3 is TGTGCCAGCAGCACCCCGGGACATATGAACACTGAAGCTTTCTTT. Translating it yields CASSTPGHMNTEAFF.

The gene calls are TRBV27 and TRBJ1-5, with unresolved D. With 0 bases removed from V and 9 bases from J, the gap between germline ends came to 15 bases. The CDR3 contains 15 residues. Germline-derived CDR1 and CDR2 are MNHEY and SMNVEV (reference sequence). The CDR3 DNA reads as TGTGCCAGCAGTTTATCTCAGTCGGGCCGGTCGCCCCAGCATTTT. Translated, it gives CASSLSQSGRSPQHF.

This clonotype was found a few times. The chain has TRBV20-1 and TRBJ2-7; D may be TRBD2 (5 bases). The CDR3 is 15 residues long. Between the trimmed V and J ends, which lost 4 bases and 3 bases, there was a span of 19 bases. Germline loops: CDR1 DFQATT, CDR2 SNEGSKA (reference sequence). CDR3: CSANNNRGWGYEQYF. CDR3 bases: TGCAGTGCTAACAATAACCGGGGTTGGGGCTACGAGCAGTACTTC.

In DNA, the CDR3 is TGTGCCAGCAGCTACGGGACAGGGCTTGAAGCTTTCTTT. It translates to CASSYGTGLEAFF. V gene TRBV7-9 combines with J gene TRBJ1-1; TRBD1 agrees at 9 bases. Germline-derived CDR1 and CDR2 are SEHNR and FQNEAQ (reference sequence). This CDR3 comprises 13 residues. V was clipped by 4 bases and J by 7 bases; unmatched bases: 4.

The chain is built from TRBV28 and TRBJ2-5; a weak D match, TRBD1 (6 bases). This CDR3 contains 18 residues. The V gene lost 6 bases and the J gene lost 2 bases, with 25 bases spanning the gap. Germline loops: CDR1 MDHEN, CDR2 SYDVKM. CDR3 sequence (DNA): TGTGCCAGCAGCCTCGCCTTTCCGACAGGATCCCTGCAAGAGACCCAGTACTTC. It yields the protein CASSLAFPTGSLQETQYF.

The chain is built from TRBV20-1 and TRBJ1-4; possible D gene TRBD1, 5 bases. Trimming took off 2 bases at V and 1 base at J, with 8 bases between the two ends. Looked up from germline, CDR1 is DFQATT and CDR2 is SNEGSKA (reference sequence). The CDR3 is 14 amino acids. CDR3 sequence reads: CSARWGETNEKLFF. As DNA, the CDR3 is TGCAGTGCTAGATGGGGGGAAACTAATGAAAAACTGTTTTTT.

This chain connects TRBV20-1 to TRBJ1-2, with D unresolved. This CDR3 contains 12 residues. From germline, CDR1 is DFQATT and CDR2 SNEGSKA (reference sequence). V lost 0 bases to trimming and J lost 2 bases, with 4 bases between them. CDR3 nucleotides: TGCAGTGCTAGAGACGGAAACTATGGCTACACCTTC. This sequence encodes CSARDGNYGYTF.

In this sample, this clonotype turned up a few times. The chain joins TRBV20-1 to TRBJ2-7, with TRBD2 identical over 7 bases. The junction had 5 bases not matched to a gene; V was cut back by 0 bases and J by 3 bases. In germline, CDR1 is DFQATT, CDR2 SNEGSKA (reference sequence). The CDR3 has 14 residues. The CDR3 bases are TGCAGTGCTAGAGAGGGGGGGGTTGACTACGAGCAGTACTTC. Its translation: CSAREGGVDYEQYF.

This clonotype has just a few counts. The chain carries TRBV29-1 and TRBJ1-2, with a weak D call TRBD1 (6 bases). V was shortened by 4 bases and J by 4 bases, with 19 bases between the two germline ends. The CDR3 runs 15 residues. Germline assignment: CDR1 SQVTM and CDR2 ANQGSEA. The DNA of the CDR3 is TGCAGCGTTGTAGGGGGGGCCGGGACCCCCTATGGCTACACCTTC. Its protein is CSVVGGAGTPYGYTF.

This clonotype was detected only a few times. The rearrangement links TRBV13 to TRBJ2-3; 8 positions match TRBD1. V was clipped by 4 bases and J by 6 bases; unmatched bases: 12. Germline values: CDR1 PRHDT, CDR2 FYEKMQ (reference sequence). This CDR3 spans 16 amino acids. CDR3 residues: CASSSPTQGAWDTQYF. CDR3 DNA: TGTGCCAGCAGCTCCCCCACCCAGGGGGCTTGGGATACGCAGTATTTT.

The chain joins TRBV20-1 to TRBJ1-5, with D hard to call. CDR1 is DFQATT and CDR2 is SNEGSKA in the germline V gene (reference sequence). The CDR3 has 14 residues. V gave up 1 base and J gave up 5 bases, with 12 bases separating them. The CDR3 bases are TGCAGTGCTAGAGCTGGGAGGACGGATCAGCCCCAGCATTTT. Encoded protein: CSARAGRTDQPQHF.

The table lists this clonotype with many counts. This rearrangement joins TRBV7-6 to TRBJ2-1; the D is unclear. The germline V and J ends were trimmed by 1 base and 8 bases, with 9 bases remaining between them. The CDR3 is made up of 13 amino acids. Per the germline V gene, CDR1 is SGHVS and CDR2 is FNYEAQ. The CDR3 spells CASSLDRVYEQFF. The CDR3 bases are TGTGCCAGCAGCTTAGACAGAGTCTATGAGCAGTTCTTC.

The chain uses TRBV2 and TRBJ2-1; maybe TRBD1 (5 bases). Looked up from germline, CDR1 is SNHLY and CDR2 is FYNNEI. This CDR3 is built from 16 residues. Deletions cut 6 bases from V and 8 bases from J, with 23 bases between. CDR3 sequence (DNA): TGTGCCAGCAGCGCCCTACAGGCTCTCGTCTTCCATGAGCAGTTCTTC. It yields the protein CASSALQALVFHEQFF.

The J gene is TRBJ2-1, the V gene TRBV6-4; 9 bases agree with TRBD2. After removal of 2 bases from V and 9 bases from J, the junction contained 8 bases not matched to a gene. CDR1 and CDR2 (germline): MRHNA, SNTAGT. This CDR3 spans 15 amino acids. CDR3 sequence (DNA): TGTGCCAGCAGTGACGTGGCGGGGGGGCTCGGTGAGCAGTTCTTC. This translates into CASSDVAGGLGEQFF.

The gene calls are TRBV10-3 and TRBJ1-2; 9 bases fit TRBD1. CDR1 ENHRY and CDR2 SYGVKD come from the germline V gene. This CDR3 region has 14 residues. Trimming at V came to 4 bases and at J to 8 bases, leaving 8 bases not matched to a gene. In DNA form, the CDR3 reads TGTGCCATCAGTGGCCGGGACAGGGAGGGAGGCTACACCTTC. It is translated as CAISGRDREGGYTF.

This clonotype was observed a few times. V is TRBV6-5 and J is TRBJ2-1; TRBD1 is a possible D gene (6 bases). Germline CDR1 and CDR2: MNHEY and SVGAGI. The CDR3 totals 15 residues. V was trimmed by 5 bases and J by 5 bases, leaving 16 bases between them. CDR3 nucleotide sequence: TGTGCCAGCAGTCGCCAGGGGAGCCTGGACAATGAGCAGTTCTTC. Its translation: CASSRQGSLDNEQFF.

In this sample, this clonotype turned up many times. The chain carries TRBV7-8 and TRBJ2-1; TRBD1 is a possible D gene (5 bases). In germline, CDR1 is SGHVS, CDR2 FQNEAQ. This CDR3 is built from 14 residues. Trimming removed 5 bases at V and 8 bases at J, with 16 bases between. The CDR3 is CASSPGWTEDEQFF. The DNA of the CDR3 is TGTGCCAGCAGCCCAGGGTGGACCGAAGATGAGCAGTTCTTC. The full variable domain, its missing parts supplied by reference TRBV7-8 and TRBJ2-1, is GAGVSQSPRYKVAKRGQDVALRCDPISGHVSLFWYQQALGQGPEFLTYFQNEAQLDKSGLPSDRFFAERPEGSVSTLKIQRTQQEDSAVYLCASSPGWTEDEQFFGPGTRLTVL.

This clonotype was observed at least ten times. The CDR3 sequence is CASSLSLRGYTF. Here the CDR3 DNA reads TGTGCCAGCAGCTTATCTTTGAGGGGCTACACCTTC. V and J are TRBV7-2 and TRBJ1-2; D gene uncertain. CDR3 size: 12 residues. CDR1 is SGHTA and CDR2 is FQGNSA in the germline V gene. Between the trimmed V and J ends, which lost 2 bases and 8 bases, there was a span of 9 bases.

This clonotype came up a few times. The junction differs from germline at one of its ends, possibly a read error. The rearrangement uses TRBV6-5 and TRBJ1-1; D is unresolved. The CDR3 consists of 13 residues. Germline assignment: CDR1 MNHEY and CDR2 SVGAGI. CDR3 nucleotide sequence: TGTGCCAGCAGTAACTCCCCTGGCACTGAAGCTTTCTTT. Amino acid sequence: CASSNSPGTEAFF.

This clonotype has at least ten counts. V gene TRBV7-3 combines with J gene TRBJ1-1; 8 positions agree with TRBD1. This CDR3 spans 15 amino acids. J was trimmed by 0 bases and V by 3 bases; bases with no gene match: 3. From germline, CDR1 is SGHTA and CDR2 FQGTGA. CDR3 sequence (DNA): TGTGCCAGCAGCTTGACAGGGGCGATGAACACTGAAGCTTTCTTT. It yields the protein CASSLTGAMNTEAFF.

There are a few counts of this clonotype. V usage is TRBV12-5 and J usage is TRBJ1-1; 10 bases line up with TRBD1. There are 14 residues in the CDR3. Germline V lookup: CDR1 LGHNT, CDR2 FRNRAP. The trim removed 6 bases at V and 0 bases at J, leaving 1 base unmatched. CDR3 nucleotides: TGTGCTAGTGGGACAGGGGGCTTGAACACTGAAGCTTTCTTT. Residues: CASGTGGLNTEAFF.

With respect to this clonotype: A much larger clone lies one base from this, so it may be a read error. The chain carries TRBV19 and TRBJ1-1; D perhaps matches TRBD1 (6 bases). The CDR3 is 15 residues long. From germline, CDR1 is LNHDA and CDR2 SQIVND (reference sequence). The CDR3 DNA reads as TGTGTCAGTAGTGCGGCAGGCGAGGGGGGGACTGAAGCTTTCTTT. This translates into CVSSAAGEGGTEAFF.

This clonotype was found a few times. The chain couples TRBV20-1 to TRBJ2-2; 14 positions match TRBD2. The CDR3 length is 15 residues. Trimming at V came to 5 bases and at J to 6 bases, leaving 5 bases not matched to a gene. Per the germline V gene, CDR1 is DFQATT and CDR2 is SNEGSKA (reference sequence). CDR3 nucleotide sequence: TGCAGTGCTCCTGGGACTAGCGGGGGTGCCGGGGAGCTGTTTTTT. Translation: CSAPGTSGGAGELFF.

Many counts were recorded for this clonotype. This sequence joins TRBV7-2 and TRBJ1-5; TRBD1 might be the D (5 bases). This CDR3 region has 17 residues. CDR1 and CDR2 (germline): SGHTA, FQGNSA. V lost 3 bases and J lost 1, with 16 bases in between. The CDR3 DNA sequence: TGTGCCAGCAGCTTTCTCTTCGGGACTGAGAGCAATCAGCCCCAGCATTTT. Translated: CASSFLFGTESNQPQHF.

This clonotype was seen a handful of times. This sequence joins TRBV6-2 or TRBV6-3 and TRBJ1-4, with 10 bases lining up with TRBD1. CDR1 is MNHEY and CDR2 is SVGEGT in the germline V gene. Unmatched junction bases numbered 3, after V lost 0 bases and J lost 5 bases. CDR3 size: 16 residues. The CDR3 sequence: CASSYSPDRGNEKLFF. CDR3 nucleotide sequence: TGTGCCAGCAGTTACTCCCCGGACAGGGGGAATGAAAAACTGTTTTTT.

This clonotype came up many times. V usage is TRBV7-6 and J usage is TRBJ2-5; tentatively, D is TRBD1 (6 bases). With 1 base removed from V and 3 bases from J, the gap between germline ends came to 12 bases. Germline values: CDR1 SGHVS, CDR2 FNYEAQ. CDR3 length: 15 amino acids. In DNA form, the CDR3 reads TGTGCCAGCAGCTTAGTGCCCGCAGGGGAAGAGACCCAGTACTTC. This translates into CASSLVPAGEETQYF.

Comments on this clonotype: This may arise from a read error, as a much more abundant clone is one base away. No conserved phenylalanine or tryptophan is present at the end of the CDR3, so a read error is the likely explanation. This chain links TRBV7-9 with TRBJ2-1, with 8 bases identical to TRBD1. The CDR3 contains 16 residues. Germline-derived CDR1 and CDR2 are SEHNR and FQNEAQ (reference sequence). Unmatched junction bases numbered 7, after V lost 4 bases and J lost 2 bases. CDR3: CASSSSRQGPYNEQFC. CDR3 bases: TGTGCCAGCAGCTCCTCGCGACAGGGGCCCTACAATGAGCAGTTCTGC.

The chain uses TRBV2 and TRBJ1-6, with D unresolved. Trimming left V 6 bases short and J 0 bases short, with 6 bases between. This CDR3 has 14 amino acids. The germline V gene has CDR1 SNHLY and CDR2 FYNNEI. CDR3 DNA: TGTGCCAGCAGGGAGAGCTCCTATAATTCACCCCTCCACTTT. Residues: CASRESSYNSPLHF.

This clonotype was detected ten times or more. The gene calls are TRBV4-1 and TRBJ1-2; TRBD1 might be the D (5 bases). CDR3 length: 15 amino acids. The V end was cut by 2 bases, the J end by 6 bases, with 16 bases between. In germline, CDR1 is MGHRA, CDR2 YSYEKL. The DNA of the CDR3 is TGCGCCAGCAGCCAAATATCCCAGGGATTACATGGCTACACCTTC. It codes for CASSQISQGLHGYTF.

The table lists this clonotype with many counts. The J gene is TRBJ2-1, the V gene TRBV7-6; TRBD2 matches 8 bases. V was pared by 4 bases and J by 10 bases, with 15 bases of the junction left unmatched. The V gene's germline CDR1 is SGHVS and CDR2 FNYEAQ. This CDR3 has 16 amino acids. The CDR3 DNA is TGTGCCAGCAGCTCCGAGGGTAACGGACTAGCTACGGAGCAGTTCTTC. Its translation: CASSSEGNGLATEQFF.